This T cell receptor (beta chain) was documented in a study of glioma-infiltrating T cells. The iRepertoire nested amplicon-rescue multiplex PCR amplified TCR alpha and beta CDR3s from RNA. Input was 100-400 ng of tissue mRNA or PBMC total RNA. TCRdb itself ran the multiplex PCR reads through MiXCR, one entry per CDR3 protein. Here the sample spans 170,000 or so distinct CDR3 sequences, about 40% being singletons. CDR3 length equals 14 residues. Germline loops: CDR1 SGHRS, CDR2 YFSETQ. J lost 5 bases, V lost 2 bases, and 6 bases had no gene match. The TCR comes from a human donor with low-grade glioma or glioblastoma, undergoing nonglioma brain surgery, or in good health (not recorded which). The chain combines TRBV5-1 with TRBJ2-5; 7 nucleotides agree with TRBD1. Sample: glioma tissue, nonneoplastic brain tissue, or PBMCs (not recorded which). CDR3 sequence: CASSLQGPPETQYF. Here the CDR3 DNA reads TGCGCCAGCAGCTTACAGGGGCCCCCTGAGACCCAGTACTTC.